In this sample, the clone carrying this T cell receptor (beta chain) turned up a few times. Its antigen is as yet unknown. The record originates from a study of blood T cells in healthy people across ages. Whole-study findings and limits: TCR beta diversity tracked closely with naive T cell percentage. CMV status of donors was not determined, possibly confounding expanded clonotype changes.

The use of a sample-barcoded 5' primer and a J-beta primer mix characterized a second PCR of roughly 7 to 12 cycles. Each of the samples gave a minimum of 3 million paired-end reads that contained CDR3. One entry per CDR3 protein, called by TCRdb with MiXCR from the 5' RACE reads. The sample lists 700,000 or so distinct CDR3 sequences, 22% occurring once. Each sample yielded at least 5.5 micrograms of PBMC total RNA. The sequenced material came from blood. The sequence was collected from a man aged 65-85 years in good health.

The CDR3 reads CSASGAGGVFGYTF. The DNA for the CDR3 is TGCAGTGCTTCCGGGGCAGGGGGAGTATTTGGCTACACCTTC. The chain is built from TRBV20-1 and TRBJ1-2; 7 bases match TRBD1. V was clipped by 5 bases and J by 7 bases; unmatched bases: 13. This CDR3 region has 14 residues. Germline CDR1 and CDR2: DFQATT and SNEGSKA (reference sequence).